This TCR beta chain stems from a study of blood T cell repertoires in COVID-19. Background on the study: From the United States, Italy and Spain came samples of acute and convalescent COVID-19. T cells, B-cell-depleted T cells, or PBMCs supplied cDNA or gDNA.

Germline V lookup: CDR1 KGHDR, CDR2 SFDVKD. The CDR3 sequence is 14 residues long. With 4 bases removed from V and 2 bases from J, the gap between germline ends came to 8 bases. Methods used by the authors: How many nucleated cells were present was estimated from reference gene primer amplification. Using immunoSEQ multiplex PCR, the repertoire was profiled, and TCRdb retains in-frame clones only, with some absent. That table supplies the V and J calls and clone size; D and trimming were determined from the DNA. This table holds under 45,000 clones, roughly 80% found once. Sequenced input: peripheral blood. This rearrangement joins TRBV24-1 to TRBJ2-1, with D possibly being TRBD1 (6 bases). This receptor was taken from a woman in her 70s with acute or convalescent COVID-19. CDR3 sequence (DNA): TGTGCCACCAGTGACCGACAGGCCTACAATGAGCAGTTCTTC. Residues: CATSDRQAYNEQFF.